This entry features one T cell receptor beta chain sequence. As yet, its antigen is unknown. The entry originates in a study of CD8+ T cells in alopecia areata. Study at large: Treated patients swallowed 5 to 10 mg of oral tofacitinib twice daily. Overall study results and limits: Sequences from scalp samples also cover resident alphabeta T cells of normal skin. Among patients, TCR sharing was less clear than in mice, a difference possibly due in part to HLA diversity in the patient population. Lesional scalp, notably in alopecia totalis/universalis, had clonality above that of normal scalp.

The germline V gene has CDR1 LNHNV and CDR2 YYDKDF (reference sequence). V was clipped by 3 bases and J by 4 bases; unmatched bases: 12. The CDR3 is made up of 17 amino acids. Researchers took lesional scalp punch biopsies and peripheral blood from people who were alopecia areata patients. cDNA serving as the sequencing template came from extracted, reverse transcribed RNA. Repertoires were generated with immunoSEQ multiplex PCR, while TCRdb's copy carries only in-frame clones and drops some. The sample lists 5,700 or so clones, just over 60% occurring once. The sequence derives from a human donor with alopecia areata. This chain connects TRBV15 to TRBJ1-3; TRBD1 matches at 7 bases. The input for sequencing was skin, taken at week 0. CDR3 nucleotides: TGTGCCACCAGCAGTTCATGGAGGGGGCGGGCCGGAAACACCATATATTTT. Translation gives CATSSSWRGRAGNTIYF.